The 5 T cell receptor beta chains in this list originate from one sample, sequenced in a study of read filtering for tumor transcriptome and immune sequencing. The library was built from roughly 400 ng RNA with molecular barcoded adaptors for alpha/delta and beta/gamma chains. A single record per CDR3 protein comes from TCRdb applying MiXCR to the reads. The sample gives around 140,000 distinct CDR3 sequences, roughly 13% of which show up once; 7% to 9% is in the top ten. Sequenced sample: a population of CD138-negative cells sorted from bone marrow. The receptor set was obtained from a donor aged 40 or older with multiple myeloma.

This clonotype was found many times. V and J are TRBV6-1 and TRBJ1-1, with D hard to call. Germline loops: CDR1 MNHNS, CDR2 SASEGT. The CDR3 totals 14 residues. Trimming shortened V by 4 bases and J by 5 bases, and 14 bases separated the two germline ends. The CDR3 region is CASSVGQMGTEAFF. The CDR3 bases are TGTGCCAGCAGTGTGGGCCAGATGGGGACTGAAGCTTTCTTT.

This clonotype occurred many times. The chain has TRBV6-1 and TRBJ2-3, with 9 bases aligning to TRBD2. CDR3 length: 16 amino acids. The V gene's germline CDR1 is MNHNS and CDR2 SASEGT. Unmatched junction bases numbered 9, after V lost 5 bases and J lost 3 bases. The CDR3 spells CASSRIAGEGTDTQYF. DNA for the CDR3: TGTGCCAGCAGTCGGATAGCGGGAGAGGGAACAGATACGCAGTATTTT.

This clonotype occurred many times. The chain combines TRBV7-2 with TRBJ2-1; 8 bases align to TRBD1. The CDR3 is made up of 14 amino acids. J lost 6 bases, V lost 5 bases, and 6 bases had no gene match. Germline V lookup: CDR1 SGHTA, CDR2 FQGNSA. CDR3 amino acids: CASSHGTGSNEQFF. The CDR3 DNA is TGTGCCAGCAGCCACGGGACAGGATCCAATGAGCAGTTCTTC. Filled out from reference TRBV7-2 and TRBJ2-1, the complete variable domain reads GAGVSQSPSNKVTEKGKDVELRCDPISGHTALYWYRQSLGQGLEFLIYFQGNSAPDKSGLPSDRFSAERTGGSVSTLTIQRTQQEDSAVYLCASSHGTGSNEQFFGPGTRLTVL.

This clonotype was detected ten times or more. The chain employs TRBV2 and TRBJ2-1, with 7 positions matching TRBD1. Germline V gives CDR1 SNHLY, CDR2 FYNNEI. The junction had 2 bases not matched to a gene; V was cut back by 3 bases and J by 0 bases. The CDR3 contains 15 residues. The CDR3: CASSEDRSSYNEQFF. The CDR3, as DNA: TGTGCCAGCAGTGAGGACAGGAGCTCCTACAATGAGCAGTTCTTC. Full variable domain (remainder filled in from reference TRBV2 and TRBJ2-1): EPEVTQTPSHQVTQMGQEVILRCVPISNHLYFYWYRQILGQKVEFLVSFYNNEISEKSEIFDDQFSVERPDGSNFTLKIRSTKLEDSAMYFCASSEDRSSYNEQFFGPGTRLTVL.

This clonotype appeared many times. The rearrangement links TRBV19 to TRBJ2-1, with a weak D call TRBD1 (6 bases). The CDR3 is 15 amino acids. Germline lookup yields CDR1 LNHDA and CDR2 SQIVND (reference sequence). V shed 1 base and J shed 1 base, with 8 bases lying between them. The CDR3 sequence: CASSIAGASYNEQFF. Here the CDR3 DNA reads TGTGCCAGTAGTATAGCAGGGGCATCCTACAATGAGCAGTTCTTC.